This T cell receptor (beta chain) was identified in a study of blood T cell repertoires in COVID-19. Using immunoSEQ multiplex PCR, the repertoire was profiled, and TCRdb retains in-frame clones only, with some absent. The sample has 88,000 or so clones; 85% are singletons. The V and J ends lost 6 bases and 0 bases respectively, with 17 bases between them. CDR1 is SGHVS and CDR2 is FNYEAQ in the germline V gene. This CDR3 comprises 16 residues. The gene calls are TRBV7-6 and TRBJ2-5; D is possibly TRBD2 (5 bases). This TCR derives from a man aged 55 to 69 with acute or convalescent COVID-19. Sequenced: peripheral blood. CDR3 sequence: CASSPQNGVNQETQYF. DNA of the CDR3: TGTGCCAGCAGTCCCCAAAACGGGGTAAACCAAGAGACCCAGTACTTC. The full variable domain, in which reference TRBV7-6 and TRBJ2-5 provide the parts outside the CDR3, is GAGVSQSPRYKVTKRGQDVALRCDPISGHVSLYWYRQALGQGPEFLTYFNYEAQQDKSGLPNDRFSAERPEGSISTLTIQRTEQRDSAMYRCASSPQNGVNQETQYFGPGTRLLVL.